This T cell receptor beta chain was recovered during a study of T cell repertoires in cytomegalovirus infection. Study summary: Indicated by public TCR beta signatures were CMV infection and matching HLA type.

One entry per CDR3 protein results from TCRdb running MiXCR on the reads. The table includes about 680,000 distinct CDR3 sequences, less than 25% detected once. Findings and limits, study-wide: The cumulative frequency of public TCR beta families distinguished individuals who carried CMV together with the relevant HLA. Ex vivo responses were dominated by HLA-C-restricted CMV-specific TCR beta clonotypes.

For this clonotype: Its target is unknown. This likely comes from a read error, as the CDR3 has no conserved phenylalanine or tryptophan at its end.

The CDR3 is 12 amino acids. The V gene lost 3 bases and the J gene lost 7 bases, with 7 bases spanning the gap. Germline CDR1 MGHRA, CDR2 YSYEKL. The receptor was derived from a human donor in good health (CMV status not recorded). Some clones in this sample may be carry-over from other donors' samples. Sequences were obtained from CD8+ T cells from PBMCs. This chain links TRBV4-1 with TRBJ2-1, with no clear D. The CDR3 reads CASSQGPNEQFL. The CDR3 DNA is TGCGCCAGCAGCCAGGGCCCGAATGAGCAGTTCTTA.